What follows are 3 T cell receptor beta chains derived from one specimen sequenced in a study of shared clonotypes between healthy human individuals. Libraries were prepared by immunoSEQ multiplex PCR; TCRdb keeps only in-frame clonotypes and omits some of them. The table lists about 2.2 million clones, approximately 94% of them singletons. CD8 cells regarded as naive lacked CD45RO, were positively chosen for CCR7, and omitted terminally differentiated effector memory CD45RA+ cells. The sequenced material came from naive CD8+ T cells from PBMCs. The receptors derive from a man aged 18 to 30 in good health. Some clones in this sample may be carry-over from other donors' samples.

In nucleotides, the CDR3 is TGTGCCAGCAGCATTGGAAGGGACACTGAAGCTTTCTTT. Translation gives CASSIGRDTEAFF. The chain employs TRBV7-9 and TRBJ1-1; D remains unclear. Germline assignment: CDR1 SEHNR and CDR2 FQNEAQ (reference sequence). The CDR3 consists of 13 residues. V was shortened by 5 bases and J by 3 bases, with 10 bases between the two germline ends.

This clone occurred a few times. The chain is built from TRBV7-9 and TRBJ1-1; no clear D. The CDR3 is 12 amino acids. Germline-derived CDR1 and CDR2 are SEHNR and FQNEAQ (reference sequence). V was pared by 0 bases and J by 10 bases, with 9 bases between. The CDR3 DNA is TGTGCCAGCAGCTTAGCGTTGCCGGGAGCTTTCTTT. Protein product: CASSLALPGAFF.

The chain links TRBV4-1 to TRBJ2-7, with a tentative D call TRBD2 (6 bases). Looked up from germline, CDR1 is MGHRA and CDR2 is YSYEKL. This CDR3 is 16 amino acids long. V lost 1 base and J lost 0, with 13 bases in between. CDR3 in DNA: TGCGCCAGCAGCCAAGTCCTCGGGGGTTTCTCCTACGAGCAGTACTTC. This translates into CASSQVLGGFSYEQYF.